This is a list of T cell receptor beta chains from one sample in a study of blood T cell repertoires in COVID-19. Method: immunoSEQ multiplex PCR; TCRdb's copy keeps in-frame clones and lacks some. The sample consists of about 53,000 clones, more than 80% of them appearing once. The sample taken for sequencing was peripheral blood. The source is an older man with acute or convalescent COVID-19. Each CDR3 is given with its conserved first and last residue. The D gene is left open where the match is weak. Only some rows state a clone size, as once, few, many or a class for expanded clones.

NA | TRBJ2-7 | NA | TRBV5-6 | TGTGCCAGCAGCTCGTACGTGGTCAGGGCGCCGGAGCAGTACTTC | CASSSYVVRAPEQYF
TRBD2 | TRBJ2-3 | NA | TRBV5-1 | TGCGCCAGCAGCCTTAGCGGGGGGGCGAATACGCAGTATTTT | CASSLSGGANTQYF
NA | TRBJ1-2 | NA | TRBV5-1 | TGCGCCAGCAGCTTGTCGACAGCTAACTATGGCTACACCTTC | CASSLSTANYGYTF
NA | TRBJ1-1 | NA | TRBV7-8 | TGTGCCAGCAGCACCCCCCCGGGGGTTGGCACTGAAGCTTTCTTT | CASSTPPGVGTEAFF
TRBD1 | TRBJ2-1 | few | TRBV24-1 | TGTGCCACCGGGACAGGGGCCCACAATGAGCAGTTCTTC | CATGTGAHNEQFF
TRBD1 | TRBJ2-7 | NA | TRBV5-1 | TGCGCCAGCAGCGGCGCCCGGGACAGGGGCTCCTACGAGCAGTACTTC | CASSGARDRGSYEQYF
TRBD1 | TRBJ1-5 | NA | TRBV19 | TGTGCCAGTAGATCGACAGGGAATCAGCCCCAGCATTTT | CASRSTGNQPQHF
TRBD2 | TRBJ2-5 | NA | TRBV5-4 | TGTGCCAGCAATACCAGCGGGGGGGCGAGAGAGACCCAGTACTTC | CASNTSGGARETQYF
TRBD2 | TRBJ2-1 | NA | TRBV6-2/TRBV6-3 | TGTGCCAGCATCCCACTCCGGGGGGGCACCACCTACAATGAGCAGTTCTTC | CASIPLRGGTTYNEQFF
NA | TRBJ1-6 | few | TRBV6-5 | TGTGCCAGCAGTTACCGACTCTCCTCCTATAATTCACCCCTCCACTTT | CASSYRLSSYNSPLHF
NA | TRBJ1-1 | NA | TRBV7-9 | TGTGCCAGCAGCTTAGCGGGCAATACTGAAGCTTTCTTT | CASSLAGNTEAFF
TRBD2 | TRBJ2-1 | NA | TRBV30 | TGTGCCTGGACTAGCGGGGGCAATGAGCAGTTCTTC | CAWTSGGNEQFF
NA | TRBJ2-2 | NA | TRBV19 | TGTGCCAGTAGTATTCCCGTGGGGCTCTCCGACACCGGGGAGCTGTTTTTT | CASSIPVGLSDTGELFF
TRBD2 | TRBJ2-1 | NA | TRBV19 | TGTGCCAGTAGTAAGCAAGGACTAGCGGGGGGGCTTTTTAGTGAGCAGTTCTTC | CASSKQGLAGGLFSEQFF
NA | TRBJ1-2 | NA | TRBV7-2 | TGTGCCAGCAGCTTACAGTATGGCTACACCTTC | CASSLQYGYTF
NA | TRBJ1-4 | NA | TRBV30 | TGTGCCTGGAATAGACAGCGGGCAACTAATGAAAAACTGTTTTTT | CAWNRQRATNEKLFF
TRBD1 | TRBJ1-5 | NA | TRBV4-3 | TGCGCCAGCAGCCAAGATACAGGGGCCATTACCAATCAGCCCCAGCATTTT | CASSQDTGAITNQPQHF
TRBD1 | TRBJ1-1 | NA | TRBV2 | TGTGCCAGCGGGACAGGGTTGAACACTGAAGCTTTCTTT | CASGTGLNTEAFF
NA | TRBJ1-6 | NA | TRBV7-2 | TGTGCCAGCAGCTTAGGGGGGCCGAGGAGTAATTCACCCCTCCACTTT | CASSLGGPRSNSPLHF
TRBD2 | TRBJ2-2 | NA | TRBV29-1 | TGCAGCGTCGAAGTAGCGGGGGGGCGCCGGACCGGGGAGCTGTTTTTT | CSVEVAGGRRTGELFF
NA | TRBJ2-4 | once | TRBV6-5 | TGTGCCAGCAGTTACTCGGTAGCCCAAGCCAAAAACATTCAGTACTTC | CASSYSVAQAKNIQYF
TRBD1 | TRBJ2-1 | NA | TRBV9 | TGTGCCAGCAGCCCCAGACAGGGCTTATCTTTGCATGAGCAGTTCTTC | CASSPRQGLSLHEQFF
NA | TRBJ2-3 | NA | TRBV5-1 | TGCGCCAGCAGCTTCGTGGGGAGAAGCACAGATACGCAGTATTTT | CASSFVGRSTDTQYF
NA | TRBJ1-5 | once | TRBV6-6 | TGTGCCAGCAGTTCCCCTTATAGCAATCAGCCCCAGCATTTT | CASSSPYSNQPQHF
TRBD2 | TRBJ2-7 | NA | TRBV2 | TGTGCCAGCAGTGGTCGCGGGGGGAGCGAGCAGTACTTC | CASSGRGGSEQYF
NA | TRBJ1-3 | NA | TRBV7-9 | TGTGCCAGCAGCTTAGGACAGGGAAACACCATATATTTT | CASSLGQGNTIYF
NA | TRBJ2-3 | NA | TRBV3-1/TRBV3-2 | TGTGCCAGCAGCCCCCCGGCAGGCGCTAGCACAGATACGCAGTATTTT | CASSPPAGASTDTQYF
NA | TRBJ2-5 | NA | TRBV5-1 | TGCGCCAGCAGCCAGGGCGGGGGCGGAGAGACCCAGTACTTC | CASSQGGGGETQYF
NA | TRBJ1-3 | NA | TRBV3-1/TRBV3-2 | TGTGCCAGCCAGAGGAGCTCTGGAAACACCATATATTTT | CASQRSSGNTIYF
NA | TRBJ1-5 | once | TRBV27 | TGTGCCAGCAGTTTAACCTGGGCTTCGAATCAGCCCCAGCATTTT | CASSLTWASNQPQHF
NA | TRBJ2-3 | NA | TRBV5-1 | TGCGCCAGCAGCTATATAGGGAGGACAGATACGCAGTATTTT | CASSYIGRTDTQYF
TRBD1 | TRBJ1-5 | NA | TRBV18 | TGTGCCAGCTCACCAGGGACAGGGGGACAGCCCCAGCATTTT | CASSPGTGGQPQHF
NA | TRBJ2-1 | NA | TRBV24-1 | TGTGCCACCAGTGGGGCGGGGGCCGACTACAATGAGCAGTTCTTC | CATSGAGADYNEQFF
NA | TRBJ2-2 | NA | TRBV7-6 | TGTGCCAGCAGCTTAGTAACCCTTAGCTCCGACGGGGAGCTGTTTTTT | CASSLVTLSSDGELFF
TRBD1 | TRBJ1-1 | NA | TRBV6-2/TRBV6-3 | TGTGCCAGCAGTCGGGACAGCATGAACACTGAAGCTTTCTTT | CASSRDSMNTEAFF
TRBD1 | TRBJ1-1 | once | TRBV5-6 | TGTGCCAGCACCCGGGACAGGGGAAACACTGAAGCTTTCTTT | CASTRDRGNTEAFF
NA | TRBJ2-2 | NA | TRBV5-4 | TGTGCCAGCAGCGAACTCGGGGAAAGGAGTACCGGGGAGCTGTTTTTT | CASSELGERSTGELFF
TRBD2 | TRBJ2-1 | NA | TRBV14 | TGTGCCAGCAGCCAACCACTAGCGGGTGACAATGAGCAGTTCTTC | CASSQPLAGDNEQFF
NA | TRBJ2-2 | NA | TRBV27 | TGTGCCAGCAGTTTATCGTCCCGACTAGTCGGGGAGCTGTTTTTT | CASSLSSRLVGELFF
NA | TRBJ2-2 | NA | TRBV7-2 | TGTGCCAACCGCCGCGGGCCGAACACCGGGGAGCTGTTTTTT | CANRRGPNTGELFF
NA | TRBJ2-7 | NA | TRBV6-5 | TGTGCCAGCAGTAAAACAGGGTTTCCCTACGAGCAGTACTTC | CASSKTGFPYEQYF
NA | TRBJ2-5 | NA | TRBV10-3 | TGTGCCATCAGTGAGTCTGGACAGAAGGAGACCCAGTACTTC | CAISESGQKETQYF
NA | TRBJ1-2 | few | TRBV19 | TGTGCCAGTAGTATAGGGGGACAACAATTCGGTGGCTACACCTTC | CASSIGGQQFGGYTF
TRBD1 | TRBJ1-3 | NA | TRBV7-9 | TGTGCCAGCAGCCTCCCCACCACAGGGGTAGGAAACACCATATATTTT | CASSLPTTGVGNTIYF
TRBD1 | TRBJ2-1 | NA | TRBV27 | TGTGCCAGCAGGCGGGACAGGGGCCTCAATGAGCAGTTCTTC | CASRRDRGLNEQFF
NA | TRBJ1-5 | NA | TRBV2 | TGTGCCAGCAGCGCCAGGGAGGGCAATCAGCCCCAGCATTTT | CASSAREGNQPQHF
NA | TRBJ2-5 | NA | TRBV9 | TGTGCCAGCAGCGTAGGGGGGGTACAAAAGACCCAGTACTTC | CASSVGGVQKTQYF
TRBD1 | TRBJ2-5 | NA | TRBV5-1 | TGCGCCAGCAGCTTAGGCGGGACAGGGGGACAAGAGACCCAGTACTTC | CASSLGGTGGQETQYF
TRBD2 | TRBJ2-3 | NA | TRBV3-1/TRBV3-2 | TGTGCCAGCAGCCCCAGCGGGGGGTCGCCTTCAGGGCAGTATTTT | CASSPSGGSPSGQYF
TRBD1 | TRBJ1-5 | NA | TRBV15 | TGTGCCACCAGCCCCCGGGGAGGGACAGGGACGTCGATTGGTCAGCCCCAGCATTTT | CATSPRGGTGTSIGQPQHF